This TCR beta chain was observed in a study of T-cell memory formation after mild COVID-19. UMIs and sample barcodes were carried by the TCR alpha and TCR beta cDNA libraries that 5'RACE produced using constant-segment primers. TCRdb itself ran the 5' RACE reads through MiXCR, one entry per CDR3 protein. Of about 100,000 distinct CDR3 sequences in the sample, 18% are singletons; the top ten hold roughly 6%. This clonotype was seen more than once but under ten times. Germline loops: CDR1 SNHLY, CDR2 FYNNEI. With V trimmed by 2 bases and J by 4 bases, 10 bases remained unmatched. The CDR3 is 16 residues long.

The sequencing input was PBMCs or a T cell subset sorted from them (not recorded which). This clonotype originated in a man aged 18 to 30 who had mild COVID-19 (a few samples of this study predate the infection). Cell type and time point are not known. This chain uses TRBV2 with TRBJ2-7; 8 bases map to TRBD1. The CDR3 region has the DNA TGTGCCAGCAGTGAACTATCTGGGACAGGAATATACGAGCAGTACTTC. Translation gives CASSELSGTGIYEQYF.